The present T cell receptor beta chain was sequenced within a study of post-analysis software for immune sequencing data (dated by TCRdb to between 2014 and 2017). Study-level background: Recorded disease courses included relapsing-remitting, secondary progressive and progressive-relapsing multiple sclerosis, with some patients lacking subtype annotation. The patient repertoires were compared against 11 previously published healthy control repertoires obtained from donors aged roughly 6 to 26 years. A subset of samples was prepared in parallel using single-end sample barcoding, then pooled and co-amplified after Illumina adapter ligation. Beyond this particular receptor, the publication reports: Significantly higher frequencies in patients than in controls were found for about 5 TRBV segments, including TRBV5-6, TRBV5-1 and TRBV20-1. The multiple sclerosis patient group was slightly younger than the control group. When samples were clustered directly using the F measure, samples prepared in the same batch co-clustered strongly, which prompted a batch-effect correction. Multiple sclerosis patients had significantly lower normalized Chao1 diversity than controls, a result that suggests substantial peripheral T-cell clonal expansion.

A remark on this clonotype: Its antigen is still unknown. Within one base of it there is no much larger clone, and no base qualities were kept.

The CDR3, from cysteine to phenylalanine, totals 16 residues. The retained sequence is limited to the CDR3, 48 bases, with the frame set at the first base. The CDR1 and CDR2 encoded by the germline V gene are MGHRA and YSYEKL. V is pared back by 0 bases and J by 1 base, with 12 bases lying between the germline termini. Libraries were constructed by PCR. Sequencer: Illumina HiSeq 2500. To reduce PCR and sequencing biases, unique molecular identifiers were incorporated into the TCR beta cDNA libraries. Roughly 0.5 million cDNA molecules were obtained per 1 to 10 million input T cells, so each molecule approximated one T cell. The patient libraries were prepared and sequenced with the same protocol used for the earlier healthy control dataset. Samples belonging to the same batch were prepared together, multiplexed and sequenced on a shared HiSeq lane. In the source study's methods: MIGEC was used to process the raw barcoded reads, and molecular identifier groups with only a single read were discarded before consensus assembly and CDR3 extraction. Clonotype tables were post-analysed with VDJtools, normalizing diversity by down-sampling all datasets to the smallest sample size. In repertoire overlap clustering, CDR3 amino acid sequences, but not nucleotide sequences, were matched to correct batch-related cross-sample contamination. TCRdb took the public reads, trimmed them with fastp at Q25, ran MiXCR for clone calling and kept in-frame beta chains. Under each unique CDR3 protein, matching rows form one entry showing the most common genes and DNA. Here the V and J calls rest on TCRdb's processing, not on the authors' analysis. Within this sample are some 800,000 distinct CDR3 sequences, with about half of them counted one time only. 4.9% of the sample is taken by the ten largest.

To demonstrate the VDJtools post-analysis software, the study profiled TCR beta repertoires from the peripheral blood of 13 young patients with multiple sclerosis. The patients with multiple sclerosis were children and adolescents between roughly 6 and 17 years of age. The TCR comes from a girl aged 5 to 17 with multiple sclerosis. The specimen sequenced was blood. The rearranged segments are TRBV4-1 and TRBJ2-5; the best D guess is TRBD2, with 6 bases matching. CDR3 sequence: CASSQEGTVLQETQYF. The DNA sequence follows: TGCGCCAGCAGCCAAGAGGGGACTGTTCTCCAAGAGACCCAGTACTTC.